Sequencing of this T cell receptor (beta chain) was carried out in a study of T cell changes during pregnancy in multiple sclerosis. Trimming took 2 bases from V and 6 from J; bases not matched to a gene: 7. This CDR3 comprises 15 residues. Germline assignment: CDR1 SGHDN and CDR2 FVKESK. Some clones are missing from TCRdb's copy, which holds only in-frame ones; the method was immunoSEQ multiplex PCR. The sample contains 85,000 to 100,000 clones, about 92% of which appear only once. This specimen consisted of peripheral blood, obtained in the first trimester of pregnancy. The chain couples TRBV14 to TRBJ2-7; TRBD1 agrees at 10 bases. This clonotype was obtained from a female donor with multiple sclerosis, enrolled in a pregnancy study. CDR3 loop: CASSQLGQGVGEQYF. Written as DNA, the CDR3 is TGTGCCAGCAGCCAACTAGGACAGGGGGTGGGCGAGCAGTACTTC.